Included here is one T cell receptor beta chain sequence, with context. It has no known antigen specificity. No much larger clone exists at a distance of one base, and base qualities are not known. V loses 1 base, J loses 5 bases, and the germline ends lie 11 bases apart. From the cysteine up to the phenylalanine, the CDR3 has a length of 14 residues. Here the CDR3 DNA is all that survives: 42 bases in frame from base 1. Via the germline V gene (reference sequence), CDR1 is MNHEY and CDR2 SMNVEV. Whole blood was collected in K2EDTA tubes by collaborating institutions according to the institutions' own protocols. Collaborator samples were shipped for TCRbeta analysis as frozen whole blood, isolated PBMCs, or DNA extracted from either sample type. TCRbeta CDR3 regions were amplified from genomic DNA by means of the immunoSEQ Assay, a bias-controlled multiplex PCR. Turning to the authors' computational methods: Nucleated cell counts per sample were estimated from amplification of reference gene primers within the assay. To quantify the absolute abundance of each unique TCRbeta CDR3 rearrangement, sequence reads were collapsed and filtered. For each sample, productive Simpson clonality was calculated as the square root of Simpson's diversity index over productive rearrangements. TCRdb provides this immuneACCESS table in a form limited to in-frame rearrangements. Some clones are lacking; in checked studies, under half of them reflect an unresolved V gene, and why the rest are absent is not known. The V and J calls and clone size come from that table; D and trimming were worked out from the DNA. The sample table records 400,000 to 550,000 clones; around 89% of these occur just once. The top ten clonotypes cover about 4.3% of the sample.

This specimen belongs to a study of blood T cell repertoires in COVID-19 (dated by TCRdb to the early 2020s). Concerning the study at large: Samples covering the acute and convalescent phases of COVID-19 were provided by collaborators in the United States, Italy and Spain. The material from the prospective study consisted of cDNA or gDNA derived from T cells, B-cell-depleted T cells, or PBMCs. A de-identified subject ID, COVID-19 status, age in years and sex were almost always included in the sample metadata. The repertoires were released in a freely available public database intended as a resource for research on the immune response to SARS-CoV-2. HLA class I and class II types, where available, came from metadata supplied by the sample provider rather than from assay-based typing. The samples were drawn from two sources: the first 160 participants of the ongoing ImmuneRACE study, and 1,254 subjects contributed by 6 global collaborators. The dataset comprised deeply sampled blood TCRbeta repertoires from subjects exposed to, actively infected with, or recovered from COVID-19.

Results the study describes overall, beyond this receptor: The quantity of clinical and demographic metadata differed by source and by participant and was supplied without curation.

Recombination linked TRBV27 to TRBJ2-5, with TRBD2 perhaps the D gene, on 6 matching bases. The material sequenced was peripheral blood. The TCR comes from a woman aged 25 to 39 with acute or convalescent COVID-19. The CDR3 protein: CASSLLGGGETQYF. The DNA is as follows: TGTGCCAGCAGTTTATTGGGAGGTGGGGAGACCCAGTACTTC.